The clone carrying this T cell receptor (beta chain) was found a few times. Specified time point: newly diagnosed GD, antithyroid drugs for less than 3 months. Construction of the TCR library relied on RNA isolated from PBMCs. Sequencing libraries for TCR beta were prepared with iRepertoire HTBI primers and Arm-PCR of CDR3 regions. TCRdb re-analysed the multiplex PCR reads in MiXCR, keeping a single row per CDR3 protein. The table includes roughly 400,000 distinct CDR3 sequences, around 17% detected once. The CDR3 covers 18 residues. The V gene end was trimmed by 5 bases and the J gene end by 2 bases; junction bases not matched to a gene: 12. CDR1 and CDR2 (germline): MNHEY, SMNVEV (reference sequence). This record comes from a study of regulatory T cells in long-lasting Graves disease. The sample was also reused in another study, on T cells in Graves' hyperthyroidism and ophthalmopathy. That publication notes: A lack of ophthalmopathy progression within 18 months defined stable Graves' hyperthyroidism. Based on clinical symptoms, serum thyroxine and TRAb, thyroid ultrasound and orbital computed tomography, diagnoses were reached.

The sequences come from peripheral blood mononuclear cells (PBMCs), collected at new diagnosis, from a patient treated with antithyroid drugs. The genes are TRBV27 and TRBJ2-1, with 10 positions matching TRBD1. The receptor comes from a woman between 18 and 29 years old with Graves disease. The CDR3 protein is CASSIISTGGYAYNEQFF. CDR3 nucleotide sequence: TGTGCCAGCAGTATAATTTCGACAGGGGGCTATGCCTACAATGAGCAGTTCTTC.